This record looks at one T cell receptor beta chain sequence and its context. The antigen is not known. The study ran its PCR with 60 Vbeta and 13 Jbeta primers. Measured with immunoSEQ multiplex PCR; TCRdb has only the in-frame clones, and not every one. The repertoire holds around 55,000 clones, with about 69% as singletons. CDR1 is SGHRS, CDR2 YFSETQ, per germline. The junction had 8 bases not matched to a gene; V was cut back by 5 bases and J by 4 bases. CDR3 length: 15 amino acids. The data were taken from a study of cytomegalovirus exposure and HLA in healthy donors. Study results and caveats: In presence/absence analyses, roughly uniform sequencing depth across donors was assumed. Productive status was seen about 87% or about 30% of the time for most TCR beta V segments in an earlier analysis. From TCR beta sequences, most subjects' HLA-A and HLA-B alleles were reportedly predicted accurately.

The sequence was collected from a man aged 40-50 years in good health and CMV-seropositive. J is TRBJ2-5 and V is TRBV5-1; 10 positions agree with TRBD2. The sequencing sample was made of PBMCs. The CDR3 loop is CASRAPSGGGETQYF. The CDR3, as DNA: TGCGCCAGCAGGGCTCCTAGCGGGGGAGGAGAGACCCAGTACTTC.